This is a list of T cell receptor beta chains from one sample in a study of CXCR3-negative and CXCR3-positive naive CD8 T cells. TCRdb reanalyzed the 5' RACE reads and collapses them to one entry per CDR3 protein, without DNA. This sample's table has about 56,000 distinct CDR3 sequences. The sequenced material came from memory CD8+ T cells from blood. These receptors all come from a human donor in good health. Some clones in this sample may be carry-over from other donors' samples. CDR3s include the opening cysteine and the closing phenylalanine or tryptophan.

>TRBJ2-7|TRBV20-1
CSARGLAYEQYF
>TRBJ2-1|TRBV20-1
CSAGIAGLHYNEQFF
>TRBJ2-2|TRBV29-1
CSVRPGQANTGELFF
>TRBJ1-5|TRBV12-3/TRBV12-4
CASSVRENQPQHF
>TRBJ2-3|TRBV27
CASSLDQGARADTQYF
>TRBJ2-1|TRBV6-4
CASSDPRGAPWDEQFF
>TRBJ2-2|TRBV19
CASSMGGYEELFF
>TRBJ2-7|TRBV7-2
CASSYAGGQGPYYEQYF
>TRBJ2-7|TRBV11-2
CASSLDRQASYEQYF
>TRBJ1-1|TRBV5-1
CASSFGQGDTEAFF
>TRBJ1-1|TRBV20-1
CSARDIGITEAFF